This T cell receptor beta chain was sequenced in a study of blood T cell repertoires in COVID-19. Study as a whole: Nucleic acid was either cDNA or gDNA, and it came from T cells, B-cell-depleted T cells, or PBMCs.

TCRdb's copy holds only in-frame clones and misses some; the assay was immunoSEQ multiplex PCR. The sample shows approximately 300,000 clones, roughly 90% of them seen only once. Each recovered donor of Cohort 3 presented with two negative PCRs, clearance, or symptom resolution. Trimming cost V 5 bases and J 4 bases, with 20 bases left between them. CDR1 is MDHEN and CDR2 is SYDVKM in the germline V gene. The CDR3 has 16 residues. The chain recombines TRBV28 with TRBJ1-1; D ambiguous. Sequencing was carried out using PBMCs or T cells enriched from blood (not recorded which). This TCR came from a man in his 60s who had recovered from COVID-19. CDR3 amino acids: CASSLIPRREVTEAFF. The CDR3 nucleotides are TGTGCCAGCAGTCTCATCCCGCGGAGGGAGGTCACTGAAGCTTTCTTT.